The clone carrying this T cell receptor (beta chain) was seen a handful of times. Its antigen is undetermined. Germline CDR1 SGDLS, CDR2 YYNGEE. Unmatched junction bases numbered 6, after V lost 4 bases and J lost 6 bases. CDR3 length: 14 amino acids. These data belong to a study of blood T cells in healthy people across ages. Study findings and constraints: TCR beta diversity was tightly associated with the proportion of naive T cells. Among T cells, TCR beta diversity per million cells dropped roughly linearly as age rose.

Sample-barcoded 5' priming and a J-beta primer mix drove a second PCR of roughly 7 to 11 cycles. Every single cDNA molecule received a tag from a template-switch adaptor with 12 random nucleotides. From the 5' RACE reads, TCRdb called clonotypes with MiXCR, one entry per CDR3 protein. Among roughly 560,000 distinct CDR3 sequences listed, about 25% were seen once. These data also formed part of another study, on T cells of mothers and their children. That source notes: Related mother-child pairs shared slightly more overlap than unrelated pairs, but the difference was non-significant.

The sequence was collected from a boy younger than 18 in good health. The gene calls are TRBV9 and TRBJ1-3; TRBD1 agrees at 8 bases. Material: blood. CDR3 region: CASSRDRGSNTIYF. CDR3 in DNA: TGTGCCAGCAGCCGAGACAGGGGCTCAAACACCATATATTTT.